These 4 T cell receptor beta chains share one sample of origin, sequenced in a study of cytomegalovirus exposure and HLA in healthy donors. Amplification used 60 Vbeta primers and 13 Jbeta primers. TCRdb keeps only in-frame clones here, not all; method: immunoSEQ multiplex PCR. The sample lists over 100,000 clones; roughly 69% were seen once. Sequencing was done on a sample of PBMCs. Receptors were obtained from a woman aged 70 to 79 in good health and CMV-seropositive.

This chain uses TRBV18 with TRBJ1-1; no reliable D call. V was trimmed by 3 bases and J by 7 bases, leaving 15 bases between them. This CDR3 contains 14 residues. Germline V gene data show CDR1 as KGHSH and CDR2 as LQKENI. The CDR3 nucleotides are TGTGCCAGCTCACCCAGAGGAGCCGGCAGTGAAGCTTTCTTT. Amino acids: CASSPRGAGSEAFF.

The rearrangement links TRBV5-1 to TRBJ2-1, with 9 bases that match TRBD1. CDR1 and CDR2 from the germline V gene are SGHRS and YFSETQ. After removal of 4 bases from V and 3 bases from J, the junction contained 2 bases not matched to a gene. The CDR3 has 14 residues. DNA for the CDR3: TGCGCCAGCAGCACGGGACAGGGCTACAATGAGCAGTTCTTC. Its translation: CASSTGQGYNEQFF.

The genes are TRBV4-3 and TRBJ1-2; D ambiguous. Trimming took off 0 bases at V and 4 bases at J, with 9 bases between the two ends. The CDR3 is 14 residues long. From germline, CDR1 is LGHNA and CDR2 YSLEER. The CDR3 loop reads CASSQDGPGYGYTF. CDR3 DNA: TGCGCCAGCAGCCAAGATGGGCCAGGCTATGGCTACACCTTC.

This chain links TRBV10-3 with TRBJ1-6, with TRBD1 as a possible D gene (5 bases). With 0 bases removed from V and 7 bases from J, the gap between germline ends came to 16 bases. CDR1 ENHRY and CDR2 SYGVKD come from the germline V gene. The CDR3 runs to 17 residues. The CDR3 nucleotides read TGTGCCATCAGTGAGTCGGGCCCAAACAGGTTGAATTCACCCCTCCACTTT. Protein product: CAISESGPNRLNSPLHF.